This entry describes one TCR beta chain. The data are from a study of blood T cell repertoires in COVID-19. The assay was immunoSEQ multiplex PCR, and TCRdb's table has in-frame clones only and misses some. The sample lists about 490,000 clones, approximately 85% occurring once. Germline CDR1 is LNHDA and CDR2 is SQIVND (reference sequence). The CDR3 has 13 amino acids. Trimming stripped 7 bases from V and 7 bases from J, with 15 bases between. Sample: peripheral blood. This chain joins TRBV19 and TRBJ2-3, with D perhaps matching TRBD1 (6 bases). This clonotype originated in a human donor in a cohort sampled during active COVID-19. CDR3 DNA: TGTGCCAGTAATCCCGGGACAAGATATACGCAGTATTTT. Its translation: CASNPGTRYTQYF.